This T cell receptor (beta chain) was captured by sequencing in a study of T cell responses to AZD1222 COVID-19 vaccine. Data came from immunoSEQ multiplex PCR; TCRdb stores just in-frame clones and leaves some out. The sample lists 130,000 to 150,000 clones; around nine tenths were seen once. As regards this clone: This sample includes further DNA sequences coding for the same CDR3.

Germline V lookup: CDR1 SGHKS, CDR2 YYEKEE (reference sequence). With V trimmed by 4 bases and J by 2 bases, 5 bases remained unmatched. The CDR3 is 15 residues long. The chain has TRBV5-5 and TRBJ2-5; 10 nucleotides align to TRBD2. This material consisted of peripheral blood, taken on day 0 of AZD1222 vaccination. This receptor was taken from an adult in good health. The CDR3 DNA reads TGTGCCAGCAGCCCCGGACTAGCGGCACAAGAGACCCAGTACTTC. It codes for CASSPGLAAQETQYF.